These 9 T cell receptor beta chains were sequenced from one sample in a study of early T cells in non-severe SARS-CoV-2 infection. TCRdb ran MiXCR on the 5' RACE reads and lists one entry per CDR3 protein. Of around 99,000 distinct CDR3 sequences listed, roughly 17% were seen once; the top ten hold 4.5% to 6.5%. The specimen was whole blood, collected at baseline. All receptors derive from an adult who was a healthcare worker with PCR-confirmed SARS-CoV-2 infection or an uninfected control (not recorded which).

The rearrangement joins TRBV7-6 to TRBJ2-7; 11 bases match TRBD2. V was clipped by 4 bases and J by 5 bases; unmatched bases: 4. The CDR3 runs to 14 residues. The V gene's germline CDR1 is SGHVS and CDR2 FNYEAQ. CDR3 nucleotides: TGTGCCAGCAGCTCCACTAGCGGGAGAGACGAGCAGTACTTC. Amino acid sequence: CASSSTSGRDEQYF.

J is TRBJ2-5 and V is TRBV28, with 9 bases matching TRBD2. This CDR3 contains 15 residues. Germline V gives CDR1 MDHEN, CDR2 SYDVKM. With 1 base clipped from V and 2 bases from J, the junction kept 2 bases outside the gene matches. CDR3 sequence (DNA): TGTGCCAGCAGTTTATATACTAGCGGGCAAGAGACCCAGTACTTC. Residues: CASSLYTSGQETQYF.

This chain connects TRBV20-1 to TRBJ2-7, with unresolved D. This CDR3 has 11 amino acids. In germline, CDR1 is DFQATT, CDR2 SNEGSKA (reference sequence). Trimming removed 6 bases at V and 3 bases at J, with 9 bases between. The CDR3 coding sequence is TGCAGTGCCCCCTTCCGCTACGAGCAGTACTTC. It translates to CSAPFRYEQYF.

The chain uses TRBV29-1 and TRBJ2-3, with D unclear. The V end was cut by 4 bases, the J end by 7 bases, with 12 bases between. Germline lookup yields CDR1 SQVTM and CDR2 ANQGSEA. This CDR3 is built from 12 residues. The CDR3 nucleotides are TGCAGCGTTGCGGTGAGCGTACATACGCAGTATTTT. Protein product: CSVAVSVHTQYF.

There are many counts of this clonotype. The gene calls are TRBV7-9 and TRBJ1-2, with 8 bases that match TRBD1. The CDR3 sequence is 15 residues long. V dropped 5 bases and J dropped 3; count of bases not matched to a gene: 8. Looked up from germline, CDR1 is SEHNR and CDR2 is FQNEAQ (reference sequence). The CDR3 reads CASSRGDRHHYGYTF. The DNA of the CDR3 is TGTGCCAGCAGCCGCGGGGACAGGCATCACTATGGCTACACCTTC.

The chain combines TRBV20-1 with TRBJ1-4; tentatively, D is TRBD1 (6 bases). Per germline, CDR1 DFQATT and CDR2 SNEGSKA (reference sequence). V lost 3 bases and J lost 8, with 19 bases in between. This CDR3 has 15 residues. This CDR3 is CSAREVTGIFEKLFF. For the CDR3, the DNA is TGCAGTGCTAGGGAGGTAACAGGGATTTTCGAAAAACTGTTTTTT.

The chain recombines TRBV5-6 with TRBJ2-2; D gene unclear. CDR1 is SGHDT and CDR2 is YYEEEE in the germline V gene. CDR3 length equals 13 residues. The germline V and J ends were trimmed by 3 bases and 7 bases, with 10 bases remaining between them. The CDR3 DNA reads TGTGCCAGCAGCTGGGGTACTGGCGGGGAGCTGTTTTTT. Its translation is CASSWGTGGELFF.

This rearrangement joins TRBV11-2 to TRBJ2-7; D might be TRBD1 or TRBD2, each matching 5 bases. The CDR3 contains 14 residues. Germline V gene data show CDR1 as SGHAT and CDR2 as FQNNGV. Trimming took 3 bases from V and 2 from J, leaving 11 bases between them. The CDR3 loop reads CASSFWGPTYEQYF. CDR3 nucleotide sequence: TGTGCCAGCAGCTTCTGGGGACCGACCTACGAGCAGTACTTC.

By frequency in the sample, this clonotype is medium-sized (0.01 to 0.1%). The chain carries TRBV7-2 and TRBJ1-1; possibly TRBD1 for D (6 bases). V lost 3 bases and J 1 base, leaving 6 bases between the germline ends. CDR1 and CDR2 (germline): SGHTA, FQGNSA. This CDR3 region has 13 residues. The CDR3 loop is CASSLDRNTEAFF. The DNA for the CDR3 is TGTGCCAGCAGCTTGGACAGGAACACTGAAGCTTTCTTT.